This passage covers 21 T cell receptor beta chains from one sample sequenced in a study of T-cell reconstitution after alpha-beta-depleted transplantation in children listed by TCRdb under 2016. Reading the label with the study, this specimen's treatment or condition is: allogeneic hematopoietic cell transplantation with graft depleted of TCRalphabeta T cells and CD19 B cells. The library was obtained by PCR. The listed sequencing device is Illumina HiSeq 2500. TCR libraries were prepared with molecular barcoding, using unique molecular identifiers to normalize TCRbeta repertoire quantification. TCRdb reprocessed the public reads (quality trimming at Q25 with fastp, clone calling with MiXCR) and kept in-frame beta chains. Entries that share a CDR3 protein sequence are merged under the most common genes and DNA. The sample table records approximately 70,000 distinct CDR3 sequences; roughly 5% of these occur just once. The ten biggest clones cover 18% of the sample.

Sequencing was performed on PBMCs, mostly from graft donor cells, taken 180 days after TCRalphabeta/CD19-depleted stem cell transplant. These TCRs come from a boy under two years old who had a stem cell transplant for acute myeloid leukemia, so the T cells may come from the graft donor.

This clonotype was observed at least ten times. DNA for the CDR3: TGCGCCAGCAGCTTGGCCCCGGGCGGCAATCAGCCCCAGCATTTT. It codes for CASSLAPGGNQPQHF. The chain employs TRBV5-1 and TRBJ1-5, with D hard to call. CDR3 length: 15 amino acids. CDR1 and CDR2 (germline): SGHRS, YFSETQ. Trimming took 0 bases from V and 2 from J, leaving 9 bases between them.

The sample holds many counts of this clonotype. V is TRBV11-3 and J is TRBJ2-2, with D possibly TRBD2 on 6 matching bases. The CDR3 is made up of 16 amino acids. Trimming pared 5 bases from V and 0 bases from J, leaving 13 bases between. Germline CDR1 is SGHNT and CDR2 is YENEEA. CDR3 sequence reads: CASSLLRGSNTGELFF. CDR3 nucleotides: TGTGCCAGCAGCCTACTGCGGGGATCGAACACCGGGGAGCTGTTTTTT.

In this sample, this clonotype turned up many times. The V and J genes are TRBV5-1 and TRBJ1-6; tentatively, D is TRBD1 (5 bases). This CDR3 contains 14 residues. Germline V lookup: CDR1 SGHRS, CDR2 YFSETQ. With 0 bases removed from V and 5 bases from J, the gap between germline ends came to 6 bases. The CDR3 here is CASSLVQDNSPLHF. The DNA of the CDR3 is TGCGCCAGCAGCTTGGTACAGGATAATTCACCCCTCCACTTT.

This clonotype was detected ten times or more. The chain links TRBV12-3 or TRBV12-4 to TRBJ1-5; maybe TRBD1 (6 bases). CDR3 size: 16 residues. Trimming pared 3 bases from V and 2 bases from J, leaving 14 bases between. The CDR3 region is CASSLGAGIGNQPQHF. In nucleotides, the CDR3 is TGTGCCAGCAGTTTGGGGGCAGGGATAGGCAATCAGCCCCAGCATTTT.

This clonotype was detected ten times or more. The rearrangement links TRBV7-9 to TRBJ2-7; D is possibly TRBD1 (6 bases). CDR3 length: 13 residues. Trimming cost V 5 bases and J 7 bases, with 15 bases left between them. The germline V gene has CDR1 SEHNR and CDR2 FQNEAQ (reference sequence). The DNA of the CDR3 is TGTGCCAGCAGCCAGCCTACAGGGTTGGAGCAGTACTTC. Translated: CASSQPTGLEQYF. Together with reference TRBV7-9 and TRBJ2-7, the CDR3 gives the full variable domain: DTGVSQNPRHKITKRGQNVTFRCDPISEHNRLYWYRQTLGQGPEFLTYFQNEAQLEKSRLLSDRFSAERPKGSFSTLEIQRTEQGDSAMYLCASSQPTGLEQYFGPGTRLTVT.

The sample holds many counts of this clonotype. The chain couples TRBV19 to TRBJ1-2; tentatively, D is TRBD1 (6 bases). Per the germline V gene, CDR1 is LNHDA and CDR2 is SQIVND (reference sequence). CDR3 length: 14 residues. V was clipped by 1 base and J by 5 bases, with 11 bases between them. The CDR3 region has the DNA TGTGCCAGTAGTATAGGGACAGCTCTTTATGGCTACACCTTC. Translating gives CASSIGTALYGYTF.

In its sample, this clonotype was seen many times. The V call is TRBV5-1, the J call TRBJ2-1; TRBD1 matches at 9 bases. The length of the CDR3 is 15 residues. V gave up 4 bases and J gave up 5 bases; unmatched junction bases: 7. CDR1 and CDR2 from the germline V gene are SGHRS and YFSETQ. CDR3 nucleotide sequence: TGCGCCAGCAGCCCCGGGACAGGGAGCAACAATGAGCAGTTCTTC. It yields the protein CASSPGTGSNNEQFF.

This clonotype has at least ten counts. The CDR3: CASSLAVNEQFF. CDR3 sequence (DNA): TGTGCCAGCAGCTTAGCTGTGAATGAGCAGTTCTTC. The chain is built from TRBV7-2 and TRBJ2-1; no clear D gene. Germline V gene sequence: CDR1 SGHTA, CDR2 FQGNSA. The CDR3 spans 12 residues. Deletions cut 0 bases from V and 7 bases from J, with 4 bases between.

This clonotype came up many times. V usage is TRBV12-3 or TRBV12-4 and J usage is TRBJ1-6; D remains ambiguous. V lost 6 bases, J lost 4 bases, and 7 bases lay in between. The CDR3 sequence is 13 residues long. CDR3 protein: CASSEGYNSPLHF. CDR3 coding DNA: TGTGCCAGCAGCGAAGGGTATAATTCACCCCTCCACTTT.

This clonotype has ten or more counts. J is TRBJ2-5 and V is TRBV12-3 or TRBV12-4; D assignment may be TRBD1 or TRBD2 (5 bases each). V dropped 6 bases and J dropped 7 bases, with 15 bases sitting between them. The CDR3 is made up of 13 amino acids. CDR3 amino acids: CASSPGWQGTQYF. The CDR3 DNA follows: TGTGCCAGCAGCCCGGGATGGCAGGGGACCCAGTACTTC.

This clonotype was counted a few times. This chain connects TRBV7-9 to TRBJ2-5; TRBD1 matches at 7 bases. Germline assignment: CDR1 SEHNR and CDR2 FQNEAQ (reference sequence). Losses at the gene ends were 10 bases for V and 3 bases for J; bases not matched to a gene: 11. This CDR3 region has 14 residues. CDR3 coding DNA: TGTGCCACCACTGATACACAGGGGAAAGAGACCCAGTACTTC. It encodes CATTDTQGKETQYF.

The sample holds many counts of this clonotype. This rearrangement joins TRBV18 to TRBJ2-5, with 9 bases that match TRBD2. The V gene end was trimmed by 0 bases and the J gene end by 1 base; junction bases not matched to a gene: 3. Germline lookup yields CDR1 KGHSH and CDR2 LQKENI. The CDR3 runs 16 residues. CDR3 sequence: CASSPPTSGIQETQYF. CDR3 sequence (DNA): TGTGCCAGCTCACCACCGACTAGCGGAATCCAAGAGACCCAGTACTTC.

This clonotype was observed many times. The chain recombines TRBV7-8 with TRBJ2-5; D could derive from TRBD1 or TRBD2 (5 bases each). Germline V CDR1 and CDR2: SGHVS, FQNEAQ. V was shortened by 5 bases and J by 5 bases, with 21 bases between the two germline ends. The CDR3 spans 16 residues. CDR3 nucleotide sequence: TGTGCCAGCAGCCGTTTTATAGCCGGGACCCCGGAGACCCAGTACTTC. Encoded protein: CASSRFIAGTPETQYF.

Ten or more counts support this clonotype. The chain employs TRBV9 and TRBJ1-2, with a tentative D call TRBD1 (6 bases). CDR1 and CDR2 (germline): SGDLS, YYNGEE. The CDR3 has 14 residues. V lost 7 bases and J 4 bases, leaving 17 bases between the germline ends. The CDR3 spells CASGPRAGVYGYTF. CDR3 nucleotides: TGTGCCAGCGGACCTCGAGCAGGGGTCTATGGCTACACCTTC.

This clonotype has at least ten counts. The chain combines TRBV20-1 with TRBJ2-1; 10 nucleotides agree with TRBD1. CDR1 and CDR2 (germline): DFQATT, SNEGSKA (reference sequence). The CDR3 totals 15 residues. J gave up 8 bases and V 2 bases, and 9 bases lay outside the gene matches. The CDR3 protein is CSARRLGQGWDEQFF. The CDR3 DNA reads as TGCAGTGCTAGACGTCTGGGACAGGGGTGGGATGAGCAGTTCTTC.

Ten or more counts support this clonotype. This chain connects TRBV24-1 to TRBJ2-1, with D unclear. Per the germline V gene, CDR1 is KGHDR and CDR2 is SFDVKD. The CDR3 has 15 residues. V was trimmed by 3 bases and J by 2 bases, leaving 10 bases between them. CDR3 loop: CATSDTRWAYNEQFF. The CDR3, as DNA: TGTGCCACCAGTGATACCCGTTGGGCCTACAATGAGCAGTTCTTC.

This clonotype has a count of ten or more. Here the CDR3 reads CSAQKGAFGELFF. The CDR3 DNA reads TGCAGTGCCCAGAAGGGCGCATTCGGGGAGCTGTTTTTT. The chain joins TRBV20-1 to TRBJ2-2, with D unresolved. Germline CDR1 DFQATT, CDR2 SNEGSKA (reference sequence). The CDR3 is 13 amino acids. V lost 6 bases to trimming and J lost 7 bases, with 15 bases between them.

This clonotype was seen at least ten times. This rearrangement joins TRBV3-1 to TRBJ1-1; 8 nucleotides line up with TRBD1. V gave up 4 bases and J gave up 3 bases; unmatched junction bases: 7. The CDR3 covers 15 residues. CDR1 is LGHDT, CDR2 YNNKEL, per germline (reference sequence). The CDR3 loop reads CASSPRTGWDTEAFF. The CDR3 nucleotides read TGTGCCAGCAGCCCCCGGACAGGGTGGGACACTGAAGCTTTCTTT.

This clonotype was counted between two and nine times. A clone one base away is much larger, so this may be a read error. The chain recombines TRBV11-3 with TRBJ2-5; the D is unclear. CDR1 and CDR2 (germline): SGHNT, YENEEA. Trimming removed 5 bases from V and 5 bases from J, with 12 bases in between. This CDR3 region has 13 residues. The CDR3 nucleotides are TGTGCCAGCAGCCCTCGGGTCTCGGAGACCCAGTACTTC. Translated, it gives CASSPRVSETQYF.

The chain links TRBV20-1 to TRBJ2-3; no clear D gene. The CDR3 runs to 13 residues. Germline V gene lookup returns CDR1 DFQATT and CDR2 SNEGSKA (reference sequence). Trimming pared 6 bases from V and 6 bases from J, leaving 16 bases between. CDR3 nucleotides: TGCAGTGCAGGCTCCCTGATCGGGGATACGCAGTATTTT. Translating gives CSAGSLIGDTQYF.

Ten or more counts support this clonotype. The rearrangement joins TRBV20-1 to TRBJ2-3; the D gene is possibly TRBD2 (6 bases). Per the germline V gene, CDR1 is DFQATT and CDR2 is SNEGSKA (reference sequence). Trimming removed 5 bases at V and 2 bases at J, with 14 bases between. This CDR3 region has 14 residues. CDR3 loop: CSAVWAGNTDTQYF. The CDR3, as DNA: TGCAGTGCTGTCTGGGCGGGGAACACAGATACGCAGTATTTT.